This T cell receptor (beta chain) was recovered during a study of blood T cells in healthy people across ages. Overall study results and limits: A roughly linear fall in TCR beta diversity per million T cells was seen with increasing age.

Worth noting for this clonotype: Antigen unknown.

Staff drew 9 to 10 milliliters of peripheral blood from each donor. The CDR3 loop spans 15 amino acids. Germline CDR1 is LGHNA and CDR2 is YNFKEQ. Trimming took 1 base from V and 0 from J, leaving 8 bases between them. PCR was performed a second time for about 6 to 12 cycles using a sample-barcoded 5' primer and a J-beta primer mix. Template switching added a 12-random-nucleotide identifier to every cDNA molecule. The study obtained at least 2.5 million CDR3-containing paired-end reads from every sample. TCRdb re-called the 5' RACE reads with MiXCR, one entry per CDR3 protein. The repertoire includes around 280,000 distinct CDR3 sequences, 25% to 30% of them detected once, and approximately 30% sits in the top ten.

Material for sequencing was blood. This TCR came from a woman aged 70-85 years in good health. V usage is TRBV4-2 and J usage is TRBJ2-3; D call uncertain. The chain's CDR3 is CASSQGLGSTDTQYF. DNA for the CDR3: TGTGCCAGCAGCCAAGGCCTCGGGAGCACAGATACGCAGTATTTT.